This is a list of T cell receptor beta chains from one sample in a study of blood T cell repertoires in COVID-19. Using immunoSEQ multiplex PCR, the repertoire was profiled, and TCRdb retains in-frame clones only, with some absent. Counted here are more than 150,000 clones, roughly 87% occurring once; the ten biggest clones make up 9.5% to 12%. Sequenced sample: PBMCs or T cells enriched from blood (not recorded which). The origin of the receptors is a man aged 45-60 years who had recovered from COVID-19. Each CDR3 is given with its conserved first and last residue. Each record gives: clone size, D gene, J gene, CDR3 length, V gene, CDR3 DNA, CDR3 protein. The D gene is left open where the match is weak. Rows may omit the clone size; those that give it use once, few, many or a size class.

abundance: once; d_gene: TRBD2; j_gene: TRBJ2-5; len: 15; v_gene: TRBV5-5; CDR3nt: TGTGCCAGCAGCCGACGTGTAGCGGGGGGAGAGACCCAGTACTTC; CDR3aa: CASSRRVAGGETQYF
abundance: NA; d_gene: NA; j_gene: TRBJ1-5; len: 16; v_gene: TRBV30; CDR3nt: TGTGCCTGGAGTGCCATCGGGACATTCCGGGATCAGCCCCAGCATTTT; CDR3aa: CAWSAIGTFRDQPQHF
abundance: NA; d_gene: TRBD2; j_gene: TRBJ2-5; len: 15; v_gene: TRBV25-1; CDR3nt: TGTGCCAGCAGTGAATCTAGCGGGAGAGGAGAGACCCAGTACTTC; CDR3aa: CASSESSGRGETQYF
abundance: NA; d_gene: NA; j_gene: TRBJ2-1; len: 15; v_gene: TRBV9; CDR3nt: TGTGCCAGCAGCGTAGTGGGCCATCCGAACAATGAGCAGTTCTTC; CDR3aa: CASSVVGHPNNEQFF
abundance: NA; d_gene: NA; j_gene: TRBJ1-1; len: 13; v_gene: TRBV2; CDR3nt: TGTGCCAGCAGTGAGACAGCCAACACTGAAGCTTTCTTT; CDR3aa: CASSETANTEAFF
abundance: NA; d_gene: TRBD1; j_gene: TRBJ1-1; len: 15; v_gene: TRBV5-1; CDR3nt: TGCGCCAGCAGCCCATTCGACAGGGGGAACACTGAAGCTTTCTTT; CDR3aa: CASSPFDRGNTEAFF
abundance: NA; d_gene: NA; j_gene: TRBJ2-2; len: 11; v_gene: TRBV3-1/TRBV3-2; CDR3nt: TGTGCCAGCAGCCAGCGCGGGGAGCTGTTTTTT; CDR3aa: CASSQRGELFF
abundance: NA; d_gene: NA; j_gene: TRBJ1-6; len: 16; v_gene: TRBV10-2; CDR3nt: TGCGCCAGCAGTGAGTCGATGACTTTCTATAATTCACCCCTCCACTTT; CDR3aa: CASSESMTFYNSPLHF
abundance: NA; d_gene: TRBD1; j_gene: TRBJ2-7; len: 14; v_gene: TRBV6-5; CDR3nt: TGTGCCAGCAGTTACGACAGGGGAGCCTACGAGCAGTACTTC; CDR3aa: CASSYDRGAYEQYF
abundance: few; d_gene: TRBD1; j_gene: TRBJ1-3; len: 17; v_gene: TRBV28; CDR3nt: TGTGCCAGCAGAACCAGCAGACAGGGGAACTCTGGAAACACCATATATTTT; CDR3aa: CASRTSRQGNSGNTIYF
abundance: few; d_gene: TRBD1; j_gene: TRBJ2-1; len: 14; v_gene: TRBV5-5; CDR3nt: TGTGCCAGCAGCCCGGACAGGTCCTACAATGAGCAGTTCTTC; CDR3aa: CASSPDRSYNEQFF